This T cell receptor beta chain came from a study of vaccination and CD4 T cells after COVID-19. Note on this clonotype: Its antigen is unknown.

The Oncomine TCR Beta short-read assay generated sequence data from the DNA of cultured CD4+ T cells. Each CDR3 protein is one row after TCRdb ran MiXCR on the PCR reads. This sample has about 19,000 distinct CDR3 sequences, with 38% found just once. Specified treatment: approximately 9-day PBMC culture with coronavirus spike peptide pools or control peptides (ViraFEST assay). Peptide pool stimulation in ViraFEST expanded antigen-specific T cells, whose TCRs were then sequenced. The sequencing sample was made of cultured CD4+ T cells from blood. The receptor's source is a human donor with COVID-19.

The CDR3 nucleotides read TGTGCCAGCAGCCAGGGAGGGGAAGCTTTCTTT. Encoded protein: CASSQGGEAFF. V is TRBV11-3 and J is TRBJ1-1, with D perhaps TRBD1 (5 bases). The V end was cut by 5 bases, the J end by 8 bases, with 9 bases between. Germline CDR1 reads SGHNT; CDR2 reads YENEEA. The CDR3 spans 11 residues. The whole variable domain, filled in from reference TRBV11-3 and TRBJ1-1, reads EAGVVQSPRYKIIEKKQPVAFWCNPISGHNTLYWYLQNLGQGPELLIRYENEEAVDDSQLPKDRFSAERLKGVDSTLKIQPAELGDSAVYLCASSQGGEAFFGQGTRLTVV.